Listed below are T cell receptor beta chains from one sample, sequenced in a study of cytomegalovirus exposure and HLA in healthy donors. Data came from immunoSEQ multiplex PCR; TCRdb stores just in-frame clones and leaves some out. The table lists some 78,000 clones, 65% to 80% of them singletons. The source material was PBMCs. These receptors came from a woman between 35 and 50 years old in good health and CMV-seropositive. CDR3s include the opening cysteine and the closing phenylalanine or tryptophan. D genes are given only for firm matches. Clone size is given for some rows only: seen once, a few or many times, or a class if the clone is expanded.

abundance,j_gene,d_gene,v_gene,CDR3aa,CDR3nt
once,TRBJ2-3,NA,TRBV4-1,CASSPQGTDTQYF,TGCGCCAGCAGCCCCCAGGGAACAGATACGCAGTATTTT
NA,TRBJ2-7,NA,TRBV4-3,CASSQLRRGGPYEQYF,TGCGCCAGCAGCCAACTACGAAGGGGGGGTCCCTACGAGCAGTACTTC
NA,TRBJ2-1,TRBD2,TRBV7-9,CASSPMGLANEQFF,TGTGCCAGCAGCCCTATGGGACTAGCAAATGAGCAGTTCTTC
NA,TRBJ2-7,TRBD1,TRBV10-3,CAISELGTGIYEQYF,TGTGCCATCAGTGAGTTGGGGACAGGGATCTACGAGCAGTACTTC
NA,TRBJ2-7,NA,TRBV15,CATSRDSAASQQYF,TGTGCCACCAGCAGAGATTCAGCGGCTTCCCAGCAGTACTTC
NA,TRBJ2-2,NA,TRBV9,CASSVGTSTGELFF,TGTGCCAGCAGCGTAGGGACTTCCACCGGGGAGCTGTTTTTT
NA,TRBJ1-5,NA,TRBV10-3,CAISEQLNQPQHF,TGTGCCATCAGTGAACAGTTAAATCAGCCCCAGCATTTT
NA,TRBJ1-2,TRBD1,TRBV27,CASRPGQGSGYTF,TGTGCCAGCAGGCCCGGACAGGGCTCTGGCTACACCTTC
NA,TRBJ2-2,TRBD2,TRBV2,CASSRSGLAGLANTGELFF,TGTGCCAGCAGTCGAAGTGGACTAGCGGGACTCGCGAACACCGGGGAGCTGTTTTTT
few,TRBJ2-2,NA,TRBV6-1,CASSGRQNTGELFF,TGTGCCAGCAGTGGTCGACAGAACACCGGGGAGCTGTTTTTT
NA,TRBJ2-3,TRBD1,TRBV28,CASSYPTGAYNVGTQYF,TGTGCCAGCAGTTACCCGACAGGGGCCTACAATGTTGGTACGCAGTATTTT
NA,TRBJ1-1,NA,TRBV5-1,CASSLGPSEAFF,TGCGCCAGCAGCTTGGGCCCCTCCGAGGCTTTCTTT
NA,TRBJ1-2,NA,TRBV27,CASRHNLRHSRGAGGYTF,TGTGCCAGCAGGCACAATTTAAGGCATTCGCGGGGTGCGGGTGGCTACACCTTC
few,TRBJ2-2,NA,TRBV27,CASSTSYQNTGELFF,TGTGCCAGCAGTACTAGCTATCAGAACACCGGGGAGCTGTTTTTT
NA,TRBJ2-4,NA,TRBV7-8,CASSPSSRIQYF,TGTGCCAGCAGCCCCTCGTCCCGTATTCAGTACTTC
NA,TRBJ2-5,NA,TRBV11-1,CASSFSGGFQETQYF,TGTGCCAGCAGCTTCTCGGGGGGCTTCCAAGAGACCCAGTACTTC
NA,TRBJ2-1,TRBD2,TRBV5-1,CASSPNDGLAGGPSYNEQFF,TGCGCCAGCAGCCCCAATGACGGACTAGCGGGAGGGCCCTCCTACAATGAGCAGTTCTTC
NA,TRBJ2-1,TRBD2,TRBV4-1,CASSLGLASDNEQFF,TGCGCCAGCAGCTTAGGACTAGCCAGCGACAATGAGCAGTTCTTC
NA,TRBJ2-3,TRBD1,TRBV6-4,CASSDLDRAYGTQYF,TGTGCCAGCAGTGACCTCGACAGGGCCTACGGTACGCAGTATTTT
NA,TRBJ1-2,NA,TRBV27,CASSPRDDYGYTF,TGTGCCAGCAGTCCGCGGGACGACTATGGCTACACCTTC
once,TRBJ1-4,NA,TRBV9,CASSVGGGFNEKLFF,TGTGCCAGCAGCGTAGGGGGGGGATTTAATGAAAAACTGTTTTTT
NA,TRBJ1-5,NA,TRBV7-2,CASSLVPISNQPQHF,TGTGCCAGCAGCTTAGTCCCCATTAGCAATCAGCCCCAGCATTTT
NA,TRBJ1-2,NA,TRBV29-1,CSVGADYGYPF,TGCAGCGTTGGGGCCGACTATGGCTACCCCTTC
NA,TRBJ2-7,TRBD1,TRBV4-3,CASSQEQGSYEQYF,TGCGCCAGCAGCCAAGAACAGGGGTCCTACGAGCAGTACTTC
NA,TRBJ2-1,NA,TRBV5-4,CASSYGGGVYEQFF,TGTGCCAGCAGCTACGGTGGAGGGGTGTATGAGCAGTTCTTC
NA,TRBJ2-7,TRBD1,TRBV7-2,CASSVDRGTHEQYF,TGTGCCAGCAGCGTGGACAGGGGTACCCACGAGCAGTACTTC
few,TRBJ1-4,TRBD1,TRBV5-1,CASSLAGGYEKLFF,TGCGCCAGCAGCTTGGCAGGGGGCTACGAAAAACTGTTTTTT
once,TRBJ2-7,NA,TRBV30,CARSDSYEQYF,TGTGCCCGGTCGGACAGTTACGAGCAGTACTTC
NA,TRBJ1-6,NA,TRBV30,CAWSPSRTAIIPLHF,TGTGCCTGGAGTCCCTCGAGGACAGCTATCATTCCCCTCCACTTT
NA,TRBJ1-2,NA,TRBV28,CASSSVYGYTF,TGTGCCAGCAGTTCGGTATATGGCTACACCTTC
NA,TRBJ2-7,TRBD1,TRBV6-5,CASRPFPGTAYEQYF,TGTGCCAGCAGACCCTTCCCCGGGACAGCCTACGAGCAGTACTTC
NA,TRBJ2-7,TRBD1,TRBV19,CASSGQGGYEQYF,TGTGCCAGTAGCGGACAGGGAGGTTACGAGCAGTACTTC
few,TRBJ2-1,TRBD2,TRBV6-1,CASSEVTSGGYKGEQFF,TGTGCCAGCAGTGAAGTGACCAGCGGGGGGTATAAAGGGGAGCAGTTCTTC
NA,TRBJ2-3,NA,TRBV7-3,CASSQPAGVGADTQYF,TGTGCCAGCAGCCAACCTGCTGGGGTCGGGGCAGATACGCAGTATTTT
NA,TRBJ2-5,NA,TRBV29-1,CSVRGGGGVETQYF,TGCAGCGTTCGGGGAGGGGGGGGCGTCGAGACCCAGTACTTC
NA,TRBJ1-3,NA,TRBV29-1,CSALTPGTGNTIYF,TGCAGCGCCCTAACACCCGGGACAGGAAACACCATATATTTT
NA,TRBJ2-1,NA,TRBV11-3,CASSARSGEQFF,TGTGCCAGCAGTGCTAGAAGCGGTGAGCAGTTCTTC
NA,TRBJ1-1,NA,TRBV5-8,CASSLDFSEAFF,TGTGCCAGCAGCTTAGACTTTTCGGAAGCTTTCTTT
NA,TRBJ2-1,NA,TRBV19,CASSLLGGAYYNEQFF,TGTGCCAGTAGCCTATTAGGCGGGGCCTATTACAATGAGCAGTTCTTC